The T cell receptor (beta chain) under discussion was sequenced for a study of OX40 agonist ivuxolimab in advanced cancers. Points from the study as a whole: The study found that CD8+ T cells averaged more expanded clones than CD4+.

As regards this clone: The antigen remains unidentified.

The repertoire was sequenced with immunoSEQ multiplex PCR; TCRdb's copy has only in-frame clones and lacks some. The repertoire includes about 140,000 clones, 75% to 95% of them detected once, and about 1.1% sits in the top ten. V was trimmed by 0 bases and J by 10 bases, leaving 16 bases between them. CDR1 and CDR2 (germline): SGHNT, YENEEA. The CDR3 runs 15 residues. Material: CD4+ or CD8+ T cells sorted from blood, obtained in a trial of the OX40 agonist ivuxolimab. The V gene is TRBV11-3, the J gene TRBJ2-1, with D perhaps being TRBD1 or TRBD2 (5 bases each). The origin of this receptor is an adult with an advanced solid tumor such as melanoma, head and neck, liver or kidney cancer. The CDR3 reads CASSLDSSGTVEQFF. The CDR3 DNA reads as TGTGCCAGCAGCTTAGATAGCTCCGGGACCGTCGAGCAGTTCTTC.